This T cell receptor (beta chain) was documented in a study of T cell changes during pregnancy in multiple sclerosis. The method was immunoSEQ multiplex PCR; TCRdb's version includes in-frame clones alone and lacks a portion of them. The table includes 40,000 to 55,000 clones, 90% detected once. The CDR3 loop spans 19 amino acids. Trimming removed 3 bases from V and 0 bases from J; junction bases left unmatched: 13. Germline loops: CDR1 SGHTA, CDR2 FQGNSA. Here the sequenced sample was peripheral blood, taken in the first trimester of pregnancy. V usage is TRBV7-2 and J usage is TRBJ2-4; 8 bases align to TRBD1. This TCR came from a female donor in good health, enrolled as a control in a pregnancy study. CDR3 protein: CASSFPLTGASLAKNIQYF. DNA of the CDR3: TGTGCCAGCAGCTTCCCTTTGACAGGGGCGTCCTTAGCCAAAAACATTCAGTACTTC.